This TCR beta chain is from a study of T cells in Graves' hyperthyroidism and ophthalmopathy. Regarding the study as a whole: Blood held most thyroid clonotypes expanded above 0.001 frequency.

V was clipped by 8 bases and J by 2 bases, with 18 bases between them. Germline CDR1 and CDR2: LNHDA and SQIVND (reference sequence). The length of the CDR3 is 15 residues. As to this clonotype: Its antigen remains unknown.

Ophthalmopathy patients had moderate-to-severe active disease, CAS ≥3, NOSPECS ≥4, and disease duration under 3 months. The authors took PBMCs from roughly 9.7 ml fresh peripheral blood. TCR beta CDR3 sequences were amplified from RNA transcripts. Primed by the HTBI set, a first-round RT-PCR was run on the TCR CDR3. TCRdb re-analysed the multiplex PCR reads in MiXCR, keeping a single row per CDR3 protein. This sample yields almost 500,000 distinct CDR3 sequences, of which approximately 23% are seen a single time; about half belongs to the top ten. The source material was blood. The chain joins TRBV19 to TRBJ1-2; no reliable D call. This clonotype originated in a woman aged 70-85 years with Graves' ophthalmopathy. CDR3 nucleotides: TGTGCCAGTCCTAATAGACGGACCCAAAACTATGGCTACACCTTC. Its protein product is CASPNRRTQNYGYTF. The full variable domain, in which reference TRBV19 and TRBJ1-2 provide the parts outside the CDR3, is DGGITQSPKYLFRKEGQNVTLSCEQNLNHDAMYWYRQDPGQGLRLIYYSQIVNDFQKGDIAEGYSVSREKKESFPLTVTSAQKNPTAFYLCASPNRRTQNYGYTFGSGTRLTVV.